This TCR beta chain was found in a study of human T cells and chemical hapten exposure. Study-wide background: Patch testing placed 0.01% DPC on the upper back, with readings at 6 days.

Regarding time point: pre-sensitization, week 0. Noted treatment: therapeutic diphenylcyclopropenone sensitization with weekly scalp DPC. Total RNA was isolated from unfractionated whole blood. The length of the CDR3 is 13 residues. Trimming shortened V by 2 bases and J by 7 bases, and 10 bases separated the two germline ends. CDR1 is SGHRS and CDR2 is YFSETQ in the germline V gene. At least ten counts were recorded for this clonotype. One entry per CDR3 protein, called by TCRdb with MiXCR from the RACE reads. This table has 300,000 to 450,000 distinct CDR3 sequences, roughly 6% appearing once. V gene TRBV5-1 combines with J gene TRBJ1-5; D call uncertain. The source of this sequence is a woman aged 18-29 years with alopecia areata. Some clones in this sample may be carry-over from other donors' samples. The source material was whole blood, sampled in connection with sensitization to the hapten diphenylcyclopropenone (DPC). CDR3 coding DNA: TGCGCCAGCAGCTTCTGGGGTAGGCAGCCCCAGCATTTT. It yields the protein CASSFWGRQPQHF.